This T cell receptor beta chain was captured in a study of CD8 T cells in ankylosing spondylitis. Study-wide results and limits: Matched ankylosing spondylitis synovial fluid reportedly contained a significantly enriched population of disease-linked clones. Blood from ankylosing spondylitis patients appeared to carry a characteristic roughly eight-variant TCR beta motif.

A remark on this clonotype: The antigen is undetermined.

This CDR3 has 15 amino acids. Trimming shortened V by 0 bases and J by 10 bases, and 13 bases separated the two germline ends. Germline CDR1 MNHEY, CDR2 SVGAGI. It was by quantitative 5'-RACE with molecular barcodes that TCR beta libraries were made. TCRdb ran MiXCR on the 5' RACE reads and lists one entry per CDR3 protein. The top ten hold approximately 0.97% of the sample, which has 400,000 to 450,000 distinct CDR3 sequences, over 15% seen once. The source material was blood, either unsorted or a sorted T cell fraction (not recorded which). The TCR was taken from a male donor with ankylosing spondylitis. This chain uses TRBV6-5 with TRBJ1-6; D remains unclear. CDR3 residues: CASSYSARVWSPLHF. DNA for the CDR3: TGTGCCAGCAGTTACTCGGCACGGGTCTGGTCACCCCTCCACTTT.